The present entry profiles one T cell receptor beta chain with its context. The antigen is not known. The sample originates from a study of vaccination and CD4 T cells after COVID-19. Turning to the study itself: Median time from second vaccine dose to sampling was 60 to 80 days (14 to 241). Stimulation used overlapping spike peptides from SARS-CoV-2, HCoV-NL63, HCoV-OC43 and HCoV-229E.

Treatment denoted: roughly 11-day PBMC culture with coronavirus spike peptide pools or control peptides (ViraFEST assay). Collection of the unexposed donor's CD4+ T cells took place before the COVID-19 pandemic (2011-2018). SARS-CoV-2 S/N and four cold-coronavirus spikes were used to probe unexposed-donor CD4+ T cells, cells permitting. Trimming shortened V by 4 bases and J by 4 bases, and 9 bases separated the two germline ends. This CDR3 contains 13 residues. Germline CDR1 KGHDR, CDR2 SFDVKD. Oncomine TCR Beta short-read sequencing was applied to DNA from cultured CD4+ T cells. TCRdb used MiXCR to reprocess the PCR reads, holding one entry per CDR3 protein. Altogether several thousand distinct CDR3 sequences are present, around 50% being singletons, with the ten largest covering roughly 40%.

The chain combines TRBV24-1 with TRBJ1-2, with D perhaps TRBD1 (5 bases). Sequences were obtained from CD4+ T cells from blood, cultured in vitro. The receptor's source is a human donor in good health. DNA of the CDR3: TGTGCCACCAGTGACACGGGACTCTATGGCTACACCTTC. Translating it yields CATSDTGLYGYTF.